This TCR beta chain was captured by sequencing in a study of graft-versus-host responses after intestinal transplantation (dated by TCRdb to the early 2020s). Regarding the complete study: Multivisceral, liver-intestinal, or isolated intestinal transplants were received by the recipients. Every recipient was given anti-thymocyte globulin induction, followed by roughly 3 years of maintenance tacrolimus and steroids. After intestinal transplantation, graft-versus-host and host-versus-graft alloreactive T cell clones in the graft, circulation and bone marrow were tracked using bulk TCR-beta CDR3 sequencing. Alloreactive clones were identified by sequencing pre-transplant mixed lymphocyte reaction products and comparing them with unstimulated pre-transplant donor and recipient T cells. Of the 20 to 25 intestinal transplant recipients enrolled in the cohort, one of whom was a retransplant, a few patients without pretransplant specimens were excluded. A peak of at least 4% donor T cells among recipient peripheral blood mononuclear cells was the definition used for donor T cell macrochimerism. Rather than going through the commercial service, samples from a few later patients were sequenced in-house on an Illumina MiSeq and processed with MiXCR.

The germline V gene provides CDR1 SGHRS and CDR2 YFSETQ. Including cysteine and phenylalanine, the CDR3 has 16 amino acids. Only the CDR3 DNA is retained, 48 bases long and in frame from the first base. Cut back by 2 bases and 4 bases, the V and J ends lie 19 bases apart. After transplant, bone marrow was aspirated from the posterior iliac crest or from another site chosen by the physician. Libraries were constructed by the immunoSEQ multiplex PCR assay. For most patients, high-throughput TCR-beta CDR3 sequencing of genomic DNA was performed by Adaptive Biotechnologies. As for the authors' bioinformatics: Adaptive's ImmunoSEQ software supplied the TCR sequencing data for more than 15 patients, while MiXCR and VDJtools were used to process a few other patients. CDR3 nucleotide sequences shared between donor and recipient were removed because the origin of such sequences could not be assigned. Alloreactive clones required at least 2-fold expansion over unstimulated cells and minimum CFSE-low frequency of 0.002% (template counts) or 0.001% (read counts). Mappable clones were those detected in sequenced pre-transplant spleen, lymph node, or MLR CFSE-low populations of the donor or recipient. The cumulative frequency of alloreactive clones was calculated as a percentage of all sequences, weighted by copy number. As stored in TCRdb, this immuneACCESS dataset retains in-frame rearrangements with V and J assigned. A fraction of the clones does not appear; measured against another copy, unresolved V genes explain less than half of the discrepancy, and the remainder lacks a known reason. The D gene and trimming were derived from the DNA, and the V and J assignments and clone size from that table. The sample yields tens of thousands of clones; roughly 89% were counted once. The top ten clones comprise about 6.7% of the sample.

Study-wide conclusions, independent of this receptor: GvH clones were detected in recipient bone marrow, and some of these GvH clones were observed earlier in ileal mucosa or blood, consistent with an intestinal mucosal origin. Conclusions were limited by the relatively low number and heterogeneity of intestinal transplant patients. High GvH to HvG T cell clonal ratios were observed in the allografts of patients with donor T cell macrochimerism. Early after transplant, peak levels of circulating GvH clones were associated with declines in HvG clones.

On this clone: Its antigen remains unidentified. No base quality information exists; no much larger clone differs at one position.

Specimen: bone marrow, collected approximately 740 days after intestinal transplantation. This receptor was identified in a human patient who received an intestinal transplant, so some T cells may come from the graft donor. Rearrangement joined TRBV5-1 to TRBJ2-7; a tentative D call is TRBD1 (5 bases match). The sequenced DNA: TGCGCCAGCAGCTTTGCAGGGCCTCTTCCGACGTACGAGCAGTACTTC. This gives the protein CASSFAGPLPTYEQYF.